These 6 T cell receptor beta chains were all obtained from the same sample, sequenced in a study of vaccination and CD4 T cells after COVID-19. Time point described: late sampling 161 to 241 days after vaccination in a few convalescent patients. Treatment noted: approximately nine-day PBMC culture with coronavirus spike peptide pools or control peptides (ViraFEST assay). No cognate antigen is known for these TCRs. Cultured CD4+ T cells had their DNA profiled by the Oncomine TCR Beta short-read assay. TCRdb fed the PCR reads into MiXCR, producing one record per CDR3 protein. The top ten clones hold roughly 7.2% of a sample with 20,000 to 30,000 distinct CDR3 sequences, 28% of them seen once. Sequences were derived from CD4+ T cells from blood, cultured in vitro, sampled about 7 months after SARS-CoV-2 vaccination. The receptors derive from a human donor who had recovered from COVID-19.

This clonotype was seen a few times. The chain carries TRBV20-1 and TRBJ2-1; TRBD2 agrees at 8 bases. This CDR3 spans 15 amino acids. J was trimmed by 6 bases and V by 3 bases; bases with no gene match: 10. Germline CDR1 reads DFQATT; CDR2 reads SNEGSKA (reference sequence). CDR3 loop: CSASRRASGFNEQFF. The DNA of the CDR3 is TGCAGTGCTAGTAGGAGGGCTAGCGGGTTCAATGAGCAGTTCTTC.

The rearrangement uses TRBV19 and TRBJ1-5; TRBD1 matches 8 bases. This CDR3 has 15 residues. After removal of 10 bases from V and 2 bases from J, the junction contained 10 bases not matched to a gene. The V gene's germline CDR1 is LNHDA and CDR2 SQIVND (reference sequence). CDR3 residues: CATLDRARGNQPQHF. DNA for the CDR3: TGTGCCACCCTGGACAGGGCTAGGGGCAATCAGCCCCAGCATTTT.

This clonotype was seen a handful of times. The rearrangement uses TRBV6-1 and TRBJ1-2, with 8 bases fitting TRBD1. Germline CDR1 MNHNS, CDR2 SASEGT. This CDR3 is built from 16 residues. V shed 6 bases and J 4 bases; nucleotides not matched to a gene: 13. DNA of the CDR3: TGTGCCAGCAGGCGCGCGGGGGGGCAGGGGGCCTATGGCTACACCTTC. This codes for CASRRAGGQGAYGYTF.

This clonotype has only a few counts. The V and J genes are TRBV7-2 and TRBJ2-1, with 7 bases identical to TRBD2. The CDR3 is 17 residues long. J gave up 0 bases and V 4 bases, and 9 bases lay outside the gene matches. Germline V gene data show CDR1 as SGHTA and CDR2 as FQGNSA. The CDR3 spells CASSSPSGGSSYNEQFF. CDR3 sequence (DNA): TGTGCCAGCAGCTCCCCATCGGGGGGAAGCTCCTACAATGAGCAGTTCTTC.

The gene calls are TRBV6-2 or TRBV6-3 and TRBJ2-1; TRBD1 matches at 9 bases. Germline V gene sequence: CDR1 MNHEY, CDR2 SVGEGT. CDR3 length equals 14 residues. V lost 6 bases and J lost 3; bases outside the gene matches: 3. The DNA for the CDR3 is TGTGCCAGCAGACCGGGACAGGGCTACAATGAGCAGTTCTTC. Amino acid sequence: CASRPGQGYNEQFF.

The chain is built from TRBV18 and TRBJ1-1; 9 nucleotides align to TRBD1. The CDR3 has 15 amino acids. Germline CDR1 reads KGHSH; CDR2 reads LQKENI. The ends lost 2 bases at V and 3 bases at J; junction bases unmatched: 4. This CDR3 reads CASSPRDRDDTEAFF. The CDR3 bases are TGTGCCAGCTCACCAAGGGACAGGGATGACACTGAAGCTTTCTTT.